The 3 T cell receptor beta chains in this list originate from one sample, sequenced in a study of blood T cells in healthy people across ages. Through a sample-barcoded 5' primer and a J-beta primer mix, a second PCR was run for roughly 6 to 11 cycles. TCRdb used MiXCR to reprocess the 5' RACE reads, holding one entry per CDR3 protein. The sample yields hundreds of thousands of distinct CDR3 sequences, approximately 30% seen once. What was sequenced was blood. The receptors were gathered from a woman aged 80 or over in good health.

About this clonotype itself: The junction and the germline gene differ at one end; a read error may be behind it. The chain combines TRBV20-1 with TRBJ2-3; 7 bases line up with TRBD2. Germline assignment: CDR1 DFQATT and CDR2 SNEGSKA (reference sequence). The CDR3 sequence is 13 residues long. The DNA for the CDR3 is TGCAGTGCTAGAGGTGCTGGGACTAATACGCGGTATTTT. This encodes CSARGAGTNTRYF.

For this clonotype: This may be a read error, as it is one base from a much larger clone. The gene calls are TRBV5-6 and TRBJ2-1; possible D gene TRBD1, 6 bases. The CDR3 covers 15 residues. Germline V gives CDR1 SGHDT, CDR2 YYEEEE. The DNA for the CDR3 is TGTGCCTGCAGCTTGTTTAACAGGGTAGACAATGAGCAGTTCTTC. Its protein is CACSLFNRVDNEQFF.

In its sample, this clonotype was seen many times. V usage is TRBV11-2 and J usage is TRBJ2-1, with 7 nucleotides matching TRBD2. Looked up from germline, CDR1 is SGHAT and CDR2 is FQNNGV. V shed 4 bases and J 8 bases; nucleotides not matched to a gene: 11. The CDR3 contains 15 residues. The CDR3 loop reads CASSSRGGYSDEQFF. For the CDR3, the DNA is TGTGCCAGCAGCTCCCGCGGGGGATACAGCGATGAGCAGTTCTTC.